The next 18 T cell receptor beta chains were all read from a single sample in a study of shared clonotypes between healthy human individuals (dated by TCRdb to the early 2020s). CD8 naive samples consisted of CD45RO-negative cells that were positively selected for CCR7, yielding a CD45RA+CCR7+ population without TemRA cells. The method behind the library was the immunoSEQ multiplex PCR assay. The source is immuneACCESS, and TCRdb retained only in-frame sequences with V and J called. Part of the clones is not carried over; for the studies checked, unresolved V genes explain less than half of this, and the remainder is unexplained. The sample has about 2.1 million clones on record, 85% to 95% of them singletons. The ten largest clones capture 1.7% of the sample. Sequencing input: naive CD8+ T cells from PBMCs. The cell subset or site label for this specimen denotes: CD45RA+CCR7+. These TCRs come from a man in his late teens or twenties in good health. Some clones in this sample may be carry-over from other donors' samples.

Concerning this clone: This same CDR3 is encoded by further DNA sequences in the sample. This chain uses TRBV27 with TRBJ1-2; 7 positions agree with TRBD1. V gave up 0 bases and J gave up 4 bases; unmatched junction bases: 8. The length of the CDR3 is 16 residues. Germline V gene data show CDR1 as MNHEY and CDR2 as SMNVEV (reference sequence). CDR3 amino acids: CASSLSRGGGSYGYTF. CDR3 nucleotides: TGTGCCAGCAGTTTATCCCGTGGAGGGGGCAGCTATGGCTACACCTTC.

This sequence joins TRBV6-5 and TRBJ1-1, with 12 bases lining up with TRBD1. J gave up 0 bases and V 2 bases, and 1 base lay outside the gene matches. Germline V gene sequence: CDR1 MNHEY, CDR2 SVGAGI. There are 16 residues in the CDR3. CDR3 protein: CASSYGTGGLNTEAFF. The CDR3 DNA sequence: TGTGCCAGCAGTTACGGGACAGGGGGCCTGAACACTGAAGCTTTCTTT.

In this sample, this clone turned up a few times. Other DNA sequences in this sample translate to the same CDR3. This rearrangement joins TRBV2 to TRBJ2-7; D gene ambiguous. The CDR3 has 11 residues. Deletions cut 1 base from V and 3 bases from J, with 1 base between. The germline CDR1 and CDR2 sequences are SNHLY and FYNNEI. This CDR3 reads CASSEGYEQYF. DNA of the CDR3: TGTGCCAGCAGTGAAGGCTACGAGCAGTACTTC.

The CDR3 DNA reads TGTGCCAGCAGTTTAGCAGGACTAGCAGCTTACAATGAGCAGTTCTTC. Translated: CASSLAGLAAYNEQFF. This chain connects TRBV28 to TRBJ2-1, with 8 bases that match TRBD2. V was clipped by 2 bases and J by 4 bases; unmatched bases: 7. The CDR3 runs 16 residues. Germline-derived CDR1 and CDR2 are MDHEN and SYDVKM.

Note on this clone: Other DNA sequences within the sample encode an identical CDR3. The rearrangement joins TRBV15 to TRBJ1-5; D uncertain. The CDR3 extends over 13 amino acids. CDR1 and CDR2 from the germline V gene are LNHNV and YYDKDF (reference sequence). Trimming cost V 5 bases and J 4 bases, with 9 bases left between them. The DNA for the CDR3 is TGTGCCACCAGCGACGGAGGGAATCAGCCCCAGCATTTT. The encoded protein is CATSDGGNQPQHF.

The rearrangement links TRBV6-6 to TRBJ1-1; tentatively, D is TRBD1 (6 bases). V was clipped by 1 base and J by 0 bases, with 9 bases between them. Germline V CDR1 and CDR2: MNHNY, SVGAGI (reference sequence). This CDR3 comprises 15 residues. The CDR3 reads CASSYLDSLNTEAFF. The CDR3 DNA is TGTGCCAGCAGTTACTTGGACAGTTTGAACACTGAAGCTTTCTTT.

The chain has TRBV13 and TRBJ2-2; D may be TRBD2 (7 bases). CDR1 and CDR2 (germline): PRHDT, FYEKMQ (reference sequence). The length of the CDR3 is 13 residues. Trimming left V 4 bases short and J 6 bases short, with 9 bases between. CDR3 in amino acids: CASSSGGAGELFF. CDR3 DNA sequence: TGTGCCAGCAGCTCGGGGGGCGCCGGGGAGCTGTTTTTT.

This chain joins TRBV7-9 and TRBJ1-4; D remains ambiguous. V lost 5 bases and J 3 bases, leaving 19 bases between the germline ends. Germline assignment: CDR1 SEHNR and CDR2 FQNEAQ (reference sequence). There are 17 residues in the CDR3. The CDR3 here is CASSPPRGERANEKLFF. CDR3 DNA sequence: TGTGCCAGCAGCCCACCGCGCGGGGAGAGGGCTAATGAAAAACTGTTTTTT.

The CDR3 DNA sequence: TGCGCCAGCAGCTTGGGTAGCGGGGGGAGAGATACGCAGTATTTT. Encoded protein: CASSLGSGGRDTQYF. The chain is built from TRBV5-1 and TRBJ2-3; 10 bases agree with TRBD2. Trimming removed 0 bases from V and 5 bases from J; junction bases left unmatched: 3. Germline-derived CDR1 and CDR2 are SGHRS and YFSETQ. The CDR3 totals 15 residues. Full variable domain (remainder filled in from reference TRBV5-1 and TRBJ2-3): KAGVTQTPRYLIKTRGQQVTLSCSPISGHRSVSWYQQTPGQGLQFLFEYFSETQRNKGNFPGRFSGRQFSNSRSEMNVSTLELGDSALYLCASSLGSGGRDTQYFGPGTRLTVL.

The rearrangement uses TRBV6-1 and TRBJ2-1; 9 bases are a match to TRBD2. Germline CDR1 MNHNS, CDR2 SASEGT. The CDR3 length is 15 residues. J gave up 9 bases and V 4 bases, and 10 bases lay outside the gene matches. The chain's CDR3 is CASSVTSGPQREQFF. Written as DNA, the CDR3 is TGTGCCAGCAGTGTGACTAGCGGTCCACAGCGTGAGCAGTTCTTC.

This clone was seen only a few times. Other DNA sequences in this specimen translate into the identical CDR3. The chain couples TRBV4-1 to TRBJ2-2; D not resolved. Germline CDR1 and CDR2: MGHRA and YSYEKL. Trimming took 1 base from V and 1 from J, leaving 4 bases between them. CDR3 length equals 14 residues. CDR3 sequence: CASSQVGNTGELFF. The CDR3 DNA is TGCGCCAGCAGCCAAGTCGGGAACACCGGGGAGCTGTTTTTT.

This clone was recorded a few times. This sequence joins TRBV28 and TRBJ1-5; D not resolved. The CDR3 runs 11 residues. Germline CDR1 MDHEN, CDR2 SYDVKM. Trimming stripped 10 bases from V and 6 bases from J, with 10 bases between. CDR3 bases: TGTGCCACCCGTCGGGGTCAGCCCCAGCATTTT. It is translated as CATRRGQPQHF.

The chain combines TRBV6-6 with TRBJ2-7; weak D call: TRBD1 (5 bases). The V and J ends lost 6 bases and 6 bases respectively, with 12 bases between them. This CDR3 is 12 amino acids long. The V gene's germline CDR1 is MNHNY and CDR2 SVGAGI (reference sequence). This chain's CDR3 is CASSPGLREQYF. The CDR3 nucleotides are TGTGCCAGCAGCCCAGGGTTACGCGAGCAGTACTTC.

The gene calls are TRBV7-7 and TRBJ2-5; D ambiguous. The V gene lost 5 bases and the J gene lost 4 bases, with 8 bases spanning the gap. The CDR3 runs to 12 residues. From germline, CDR1 is SSHAT and CDR2 FNYEAQ (reference sequence). The CDR3 spells CASSPIIETQYF. CDR3 nucleotides: TGTGCCAGCAGCCCGATCATAGAGACCCAGTACTTC.

Concerning this clone itself: The sample carries other DNA sequences with the same CDR3. The chain joins TRBV2 to TRBJ2-7; no reliable D call. The CDR3 runs 10 residues. The ends were cut back, 4 bases at V and 7 bases at J, with 5 bases in the middle. Germline V gene data show CDR1 as SNHLY and CDR2 as FYNNEI. The CDR3 reads CASSAEEQYF. CDR3 coding DNA: TGTGCCAGCAGTGCGGAGGAGCAGTACTTC.

The rearrangement links TRBV28 to TRBJ2-7; TRBD1 is a possible D gene (5 bases). The CDR3 contains 14 residues. Germline CDR1 MDHEN, CDR2 SYDVKM. V lost 3 bases to trimming and J lost 3 bases, with 12 bases between them. The CDR3 nucleotides read TGTGCCAGCAGTTTGCAGGGTTTCTACTACGAGCAGTACTTC. Protein sequence: CASSLQGFYYEQYF.

The chain couples TRBV7-9 to TRBJ1-1; tentative D call: TRBD1 (6 bases). V lost 7 bases to trimming and J lost 5 bases, with 14 bases between them. Per germline, CDR1 SEHNR and CDR2 FQNEAQ (reference sequence). This CDR3 comprises 13 residues. The CDR3 nucleotides are TGTGCCAGCATTATACAGGGTGTTACTGAAGCTTTCTTT. It codes for CASIIQGVTEAFF.

The CDR3 region has the DNA TGTGCCAGCAGTTCACCATATAGCAATCAGCCCCAGCATTTT. Its translation is CASSSPYSNQPQHF. The chain is built from TRBV28 and TRBJ1-5; D is unresolved. Trimming removed 4 bases from V and 0 bases from J, with 7 bases in between. Germline loops: CDR1 MDHEN, CDR2 SYDVKM. This CDR3 is 14 amino acids long.